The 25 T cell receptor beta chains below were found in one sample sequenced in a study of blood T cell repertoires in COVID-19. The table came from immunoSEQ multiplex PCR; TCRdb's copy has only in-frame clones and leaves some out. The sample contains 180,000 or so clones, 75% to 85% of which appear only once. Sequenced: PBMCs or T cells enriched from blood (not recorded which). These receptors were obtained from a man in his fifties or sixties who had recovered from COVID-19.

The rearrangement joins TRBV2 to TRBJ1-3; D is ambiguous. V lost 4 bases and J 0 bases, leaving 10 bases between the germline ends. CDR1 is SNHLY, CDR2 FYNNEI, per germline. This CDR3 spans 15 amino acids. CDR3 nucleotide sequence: TGTGCCAGCAGTGTCGTCAGCGCCTCTGGAAACACCATATATTTT. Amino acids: CASSVVSASGNTIYF.

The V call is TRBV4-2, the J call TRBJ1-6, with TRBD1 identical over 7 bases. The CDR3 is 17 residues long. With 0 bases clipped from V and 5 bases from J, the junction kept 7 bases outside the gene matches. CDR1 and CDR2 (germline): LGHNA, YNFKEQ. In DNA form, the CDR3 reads TGTGCCAGCAGCCAAGATAGGAGACAGGGAGATAATTCACCCCTCCACTTT. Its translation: CASSQDRRQGDNSPLHF.

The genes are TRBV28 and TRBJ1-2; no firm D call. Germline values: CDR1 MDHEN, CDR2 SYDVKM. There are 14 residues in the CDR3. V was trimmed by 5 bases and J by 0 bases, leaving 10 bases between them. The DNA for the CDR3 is TGTGCCAGCAGTCCCACCGGGACTAACTATGGCTACACCTTC. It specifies CASSPTGTNYGYTF.

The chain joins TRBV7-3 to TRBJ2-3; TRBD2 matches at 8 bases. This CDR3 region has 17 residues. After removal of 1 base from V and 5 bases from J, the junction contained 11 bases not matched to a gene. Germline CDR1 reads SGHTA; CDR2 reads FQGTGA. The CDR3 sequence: CASSLRGRGLVGDTQYF. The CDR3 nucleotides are TGTGCCAGCAGCTTAAGGGGCCGGGGACTAGTCGGAGATACGCAGTATTTT.

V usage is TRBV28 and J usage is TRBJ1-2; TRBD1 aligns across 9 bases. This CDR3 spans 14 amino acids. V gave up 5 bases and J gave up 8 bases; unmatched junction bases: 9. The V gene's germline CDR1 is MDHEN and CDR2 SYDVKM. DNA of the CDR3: TGTGCCAGCAGTGGGGGACAGGGACCGCGGGGCTACACCTTC. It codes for CASSGGQGPRGYTF.

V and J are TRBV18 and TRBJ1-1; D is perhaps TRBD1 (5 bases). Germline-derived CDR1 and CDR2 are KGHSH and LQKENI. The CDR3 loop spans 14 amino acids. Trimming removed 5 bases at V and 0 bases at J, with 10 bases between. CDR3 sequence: CASSTGTLNTEAFF. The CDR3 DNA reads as TGTGCCAGCTCAACGGGGACTCTGAACACTGAAGCTTTCTTT.

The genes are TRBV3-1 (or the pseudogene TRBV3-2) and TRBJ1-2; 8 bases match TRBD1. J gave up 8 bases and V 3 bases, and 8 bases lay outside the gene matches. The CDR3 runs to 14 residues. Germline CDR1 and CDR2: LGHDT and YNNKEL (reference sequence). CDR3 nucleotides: TGTGCCAGCAGCCATCCGCAGGGGGCGAGAGGCTACACCTTC. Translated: CASSHPQGARGYTF.

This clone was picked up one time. The CDR3: CASSQAGQVFYEQYF. The CDR3 DNA sequence: TGCGCCAGCAGCCAAGCCGGACAGGTATTCTACGAGCAGTACTTC. J is TRBJ2-7 and V is TRBV4-1, with 7 bases identical to TRBD1. The germline V gene encodes CDR1 MGHRA and CDR2 YSYEKL. J was trimmed by 3 bases and V by 1 base; bases with no gene match: 6. The CDR3 length is 15 residues.

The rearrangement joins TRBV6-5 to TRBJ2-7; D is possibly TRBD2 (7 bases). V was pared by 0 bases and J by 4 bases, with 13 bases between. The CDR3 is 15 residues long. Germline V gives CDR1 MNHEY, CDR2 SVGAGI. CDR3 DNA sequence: TGTGCCAGCAGTTACTCGATCAGGGGAGGGTACGAGCAGTACTTC. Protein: CASSYSIRGGYEQYF.

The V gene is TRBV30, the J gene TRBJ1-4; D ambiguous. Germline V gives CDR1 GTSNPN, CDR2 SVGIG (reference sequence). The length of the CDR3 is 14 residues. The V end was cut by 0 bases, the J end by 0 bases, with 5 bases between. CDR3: CAWSVGATNEKLFF. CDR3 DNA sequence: TGTGCCTGGAGTGTCGGTGCAACTAATGAAAAACTGTTTTTT.

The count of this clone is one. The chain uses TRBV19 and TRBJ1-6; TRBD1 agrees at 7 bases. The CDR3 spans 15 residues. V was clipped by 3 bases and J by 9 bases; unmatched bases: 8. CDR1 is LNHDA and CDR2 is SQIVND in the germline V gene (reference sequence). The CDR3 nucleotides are TGTGCCAGTAGTATCGGGCAGGGGGATGGTTCACCCCTCCACTTT. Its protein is CASSIGQGDGSPLHF. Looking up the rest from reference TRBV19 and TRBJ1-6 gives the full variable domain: DGGITQSPKYLFRKEGQNVTLSCEQNLNHDAMYWYRQDPGQGLRLIYYSQIVNDFQKGDIAEGYSVSREKKESFPLTVTSAQKNPTAFYLCASSIGQGDGSPLHFGNGTRLTVT.

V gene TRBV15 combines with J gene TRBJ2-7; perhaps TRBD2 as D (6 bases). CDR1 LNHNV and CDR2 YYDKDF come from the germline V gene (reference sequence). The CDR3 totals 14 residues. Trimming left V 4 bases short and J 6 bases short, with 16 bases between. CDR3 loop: CATSNPGSYLEQYF. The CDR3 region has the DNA TGTGCCACCAGCAACCCCGGGAGTTATCTCGAGCAGTACTTC.

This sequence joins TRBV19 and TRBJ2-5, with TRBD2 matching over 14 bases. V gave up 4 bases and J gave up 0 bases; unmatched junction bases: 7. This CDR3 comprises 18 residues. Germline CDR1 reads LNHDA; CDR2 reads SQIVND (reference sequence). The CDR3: CASSSGLAGGGYQETQYF. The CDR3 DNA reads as TGTGCCAGTAGTAGTGGACTAGCGGGGGGCGGGTACCAAGAGACCCAGTACTTC. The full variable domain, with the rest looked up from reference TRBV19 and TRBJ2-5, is DGGITQSPKYLFRKEGQNVTLSCEQNLNHDAMYWYRQDPGQGLRLIYYSQIVNDFQKGDIAEGYSVSREKKESFPLTVTSAQKNPTAFYLCASSSGLAGGGYQETQYFGPGTRLLVL.

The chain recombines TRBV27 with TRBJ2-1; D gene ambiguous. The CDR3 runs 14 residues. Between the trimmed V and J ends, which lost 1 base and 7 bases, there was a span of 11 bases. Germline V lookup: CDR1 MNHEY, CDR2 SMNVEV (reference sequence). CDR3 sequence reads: CASSLWQTRNEQFF. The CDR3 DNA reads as TGTGCCAGCAGTTTATGGCAGACAAGGAATGAGCAGTTCTTC.

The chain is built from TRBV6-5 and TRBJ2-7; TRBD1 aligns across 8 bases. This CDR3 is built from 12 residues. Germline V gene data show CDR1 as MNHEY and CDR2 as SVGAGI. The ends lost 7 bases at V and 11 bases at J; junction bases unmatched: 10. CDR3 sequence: CASTSRTGTKYF. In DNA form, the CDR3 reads TGTGCCAGCACATCTAGGACAGGGACAAAGTACTTC.

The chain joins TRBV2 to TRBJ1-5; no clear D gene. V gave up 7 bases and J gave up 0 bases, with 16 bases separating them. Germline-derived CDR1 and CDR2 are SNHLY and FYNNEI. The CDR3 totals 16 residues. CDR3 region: CASTRERDYSNQPQHF. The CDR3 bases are TGTGCCAGCACCCGCGAGAGAGACTATAGCAATCAGCCCCAGCATTTT.

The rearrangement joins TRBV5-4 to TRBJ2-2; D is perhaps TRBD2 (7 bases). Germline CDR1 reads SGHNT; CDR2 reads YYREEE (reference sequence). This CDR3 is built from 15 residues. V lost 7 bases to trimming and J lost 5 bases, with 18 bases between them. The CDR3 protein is CASGGVQGYTGELFF. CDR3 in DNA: TGTGCCAGCGGGGGGGTACAGGGTTATACCGGGGAGCTGTTTTTT.

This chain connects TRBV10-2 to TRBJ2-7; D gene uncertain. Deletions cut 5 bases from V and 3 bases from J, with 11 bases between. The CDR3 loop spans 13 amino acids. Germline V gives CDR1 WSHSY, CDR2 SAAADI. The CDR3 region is CASSRSQRYEQYF. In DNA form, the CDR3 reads TGCGCCAGCAGTCGGTCGCAGCGCTACGAGCAGTACTTC.

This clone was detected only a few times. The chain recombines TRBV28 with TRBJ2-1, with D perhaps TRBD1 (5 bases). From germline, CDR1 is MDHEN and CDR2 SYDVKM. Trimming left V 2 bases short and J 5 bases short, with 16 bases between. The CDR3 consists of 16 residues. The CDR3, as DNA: TGTGCCAGCAGTTTAAGGGGTTCGACTGGCCACAATGAGCAGTTCTTC. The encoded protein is CASSLRGSTGHNEQFF.

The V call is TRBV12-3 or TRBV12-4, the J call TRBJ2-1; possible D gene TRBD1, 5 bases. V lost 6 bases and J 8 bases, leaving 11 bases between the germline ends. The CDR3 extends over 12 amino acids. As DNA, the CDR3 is TGTGCCAGCAGACCGCAGGGCGATGAGCAGTTCTTC. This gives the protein CASRPQGDEQFF.

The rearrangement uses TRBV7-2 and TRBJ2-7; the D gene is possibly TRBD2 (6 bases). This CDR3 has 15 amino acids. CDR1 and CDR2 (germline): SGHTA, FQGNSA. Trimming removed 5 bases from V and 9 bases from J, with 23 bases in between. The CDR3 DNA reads TGTGCCAGCAGCCCGGGACTTCCTCTGAGGTCCGGGCAGTACTTC. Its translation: CASSPGLPLRSGQYF.

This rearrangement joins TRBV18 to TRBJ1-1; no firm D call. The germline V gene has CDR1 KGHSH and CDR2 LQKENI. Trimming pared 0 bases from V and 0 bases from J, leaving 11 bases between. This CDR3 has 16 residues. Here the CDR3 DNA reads TGTGCCAGCTCACCACCGAACCGGGTTATGAACACTGAAGCTTTCTTT. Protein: CASSPPNRVMNTEAFF.

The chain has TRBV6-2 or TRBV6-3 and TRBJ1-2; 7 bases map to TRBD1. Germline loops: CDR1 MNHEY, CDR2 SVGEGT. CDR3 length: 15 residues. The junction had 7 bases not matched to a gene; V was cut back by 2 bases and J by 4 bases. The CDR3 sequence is CASSYGTAETYGYTF. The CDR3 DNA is TGTGCCAGCAGTTACGGGACAGCGGAAACCTATGGCTACACCTTC.

The CDR3 sequence is CATAASGGFPTDTQYF. The DNA of the CDR3 is TGTGCCACGGCGGCTAGCGGGGGGTTCCCCACAGATACGCAGTATTTT. The chain employs TRBV27 and TRBJ2-3; 11 nucleotides line up with TRBD2. The trim removed 10 bases at V and 2 bases at J, leaving 11 bases unmatched. The CDR3 is made up of 16 amino acids. The V gene's germline CDR1 is MNHEY and CDR2 SMNVEV (reference sequence).

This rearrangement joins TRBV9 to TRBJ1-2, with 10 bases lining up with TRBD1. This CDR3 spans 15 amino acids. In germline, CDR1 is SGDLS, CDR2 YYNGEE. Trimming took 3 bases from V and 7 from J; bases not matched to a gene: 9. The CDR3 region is CASSASGTGAGGYTF. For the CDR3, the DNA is TGTGCCAGCAGCGCATCCGGGACAGGGGCAGGTGGCTACACCTTC.